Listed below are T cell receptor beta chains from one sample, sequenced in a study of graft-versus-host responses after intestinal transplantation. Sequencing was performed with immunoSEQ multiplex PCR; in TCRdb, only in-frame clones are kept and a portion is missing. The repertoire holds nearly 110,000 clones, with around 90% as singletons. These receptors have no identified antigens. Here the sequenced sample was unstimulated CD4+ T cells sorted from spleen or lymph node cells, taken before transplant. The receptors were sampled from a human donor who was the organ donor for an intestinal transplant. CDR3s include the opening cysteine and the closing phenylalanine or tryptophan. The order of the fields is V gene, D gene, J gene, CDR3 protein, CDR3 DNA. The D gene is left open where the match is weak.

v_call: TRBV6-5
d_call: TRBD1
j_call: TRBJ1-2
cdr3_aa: CASSPGDRVYGYTF
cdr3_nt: TGTGCCAGCAGTCCCGGGGACAGGGTCTATGGCTACACCTTC

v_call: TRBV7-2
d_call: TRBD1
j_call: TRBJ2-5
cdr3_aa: CASSLRGRETQYF
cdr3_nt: TGTGCCAGCAGTTTGAGGGGGCGGGAGACCCAGTACTTC

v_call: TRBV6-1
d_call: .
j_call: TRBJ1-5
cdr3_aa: CASRRLSNQPQHF
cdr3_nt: TGTGCCAGCAGGAGACTTAGCAATCAGCCCCAGCATTTT

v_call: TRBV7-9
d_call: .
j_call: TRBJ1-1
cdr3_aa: CASRHTGKPPPEAFF
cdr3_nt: TGTGCCAGCAGACATACAGGGAAACCCCCGCCTGAAGCTTTCTTT

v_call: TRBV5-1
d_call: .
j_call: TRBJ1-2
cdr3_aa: CASSRDTVYGYTF
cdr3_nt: TGCGCCAGCAGCCGGGACACCGTCTATGGCTACACCTTC

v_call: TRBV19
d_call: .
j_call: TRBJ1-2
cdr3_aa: CASGSTAGVYGYTF
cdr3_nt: TGTGCCAGTGGGAGTACGGCAGGCGTCTATGGCTACACCTTC

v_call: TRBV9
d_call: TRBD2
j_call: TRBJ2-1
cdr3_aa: CASSVTGTSSYNEQFF
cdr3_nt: TGTGCCAGCAGCGTAACCGGGACTAGCTCCTACAATGAGCAGTTCTTC

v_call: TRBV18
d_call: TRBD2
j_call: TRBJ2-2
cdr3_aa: CASSPREGTGELFF
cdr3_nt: TGTGCCAGCTCACCACGGGAGGGCACCGGGGAGCTGTTTTTT

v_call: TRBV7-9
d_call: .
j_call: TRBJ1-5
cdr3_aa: CASSLGETSNQPQHF
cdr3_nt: TGTGCCAGCAGCCTAGGGGAGACTAGCAATCAGCCCCAGCATTTT

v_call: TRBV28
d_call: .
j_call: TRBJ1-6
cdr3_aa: CASSWTVYNSPLHF
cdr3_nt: TGTGCCAGCAGTTGGACAGTCTATAATTCACCCCTCCACTTT

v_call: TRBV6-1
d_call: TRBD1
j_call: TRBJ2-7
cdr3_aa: CASRAGTAYEQYF
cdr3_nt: TGTGCCAGCAGGGCTGGGACAGCCTACGAGCAGTACTTC

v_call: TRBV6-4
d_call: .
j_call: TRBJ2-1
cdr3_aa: CASSEVGRNNEQFF
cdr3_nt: TGTGCCAGCAGTGAGGTGGGACGGAACAATGAGCAGTTCTTC

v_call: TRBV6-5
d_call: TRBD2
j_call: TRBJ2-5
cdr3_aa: CASSYTPGGNGGTQYF
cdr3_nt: TGTGCCAGCAGTTACACCCCGGGAGGCAATGGGGGGACCCAGTACTTC

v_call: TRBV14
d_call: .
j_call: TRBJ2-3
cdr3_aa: CASSQVTAKDTQYF
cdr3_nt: TGTGCCAGCAGCCAAGTAACTGCGAAAGATACGCAGTATTTT

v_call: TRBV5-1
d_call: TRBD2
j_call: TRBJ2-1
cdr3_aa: CASSFSRGRGAYNEQFF
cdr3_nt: TGCGCCAGCAGCTTCTCACGCGGGAGGGGGGCCTACAATGAGCAGTTCTTC

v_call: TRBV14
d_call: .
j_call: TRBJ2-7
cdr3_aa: CASSQEGPPYEQYF
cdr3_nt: TGTGCCAGCAGCCAAGAAGGCCCACCCTACGAGCAGTACTTC

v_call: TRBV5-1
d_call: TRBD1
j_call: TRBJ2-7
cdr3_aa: CASRPPPGQGFAGQYF
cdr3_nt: TGCGCCAGCAGGCCCCCCCCGGGACAGGGTTTTGCGGGGCAGTACTTC

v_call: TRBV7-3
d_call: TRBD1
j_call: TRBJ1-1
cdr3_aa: CASSPDLQGAPFF
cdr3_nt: TGTGCCAGCAGCCCAGATCTCCAGGGGGCCCCTTTCTTT

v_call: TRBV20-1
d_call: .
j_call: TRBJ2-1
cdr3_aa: CSALRRDEQFF
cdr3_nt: TGCAGTGCTCTTAGGCGGGATGAGCAGTTCTTC